The clone carrying this T cell receptor beta chain is termed medium-sized. This sample was included in a study of patients and donors after allogeneic stem cell transplantation. V lost 5 bases to trimming and J lost 8 bases; unmatched junction nucleotides: 6. This CDR3 is 13 amino acids long. CDR1 and CDR2 from the germline V gene are SGHTA and FQGNSA. TCRdb redid the calling of the RT-PCR reads with MiXCR, one entry per CDR3 protein. This table has 1,500 to 2,000 distinct CDR3 sequences, around 4.6% appearing once. The chain has TRBV7-2 and TRBJ2-1, with 7 positions matching TRBD2. The receptor comes from a human donor who was either an allogeneic HSCT recipient or a stem cell or donor lymphocyte infusion donor (not recorded which). It is not recorded whose cells these are; they may come from a transplant donor. Material for sequencing was blood, either unsorted or a sorted T cell fraction (not recorded which). The CDR3 reads CASSTGLVDEQFF. The DNA of the CDR3 is TGTGCCAGCAGCACTGGACTAGTTGATGAGCAGTTCTTC. Variable domain in full (rest from reference TRBV7-2 and TRBJ2-1): GAGVSQSPSNKVTEKGKDVELRCDPISGHTALYWYRQSLGQGLEFLIYFQGNSAPDKSGLPSDRFSAERTGGSVSTLTIQRTQQEDSAVYLCASSTGLVDEQFFGPGTRLTVL.